This passage covers 29 T cell receptor beta chains from one sample sequenced in a study of T cells in Graves' hyperthyroidism and ophthalmopathy. TCR beta CDR3 regions were amplified from RNA transcripts. A first-round RT-PCR of the TCR CDR3 used the HTBI primer set. TCRdb processed the multiplex PCR reads anew with MiXCR; each CDR3 protein has one entry. The repertoire has about 400,000 distinct CDR3 sequences, around 15% of them found once; the top ten carry around a fifth. Sequenced sample: blood. The receptors stem from a woman aged 25 to 39 with Graves' ophthalmopathy.

V gene TRBV14 combines with J gene TRBJ1-2; the match to TRBD1 covers 7 bases. Germline V gives CDR1 SGHDN, CDR2 FVKESK. This CDR3 is 12 amino acids long. J gave up 8 bases and V 5 bases, and 5 bases lay outside the gene matches. The CDR3 spells CASSLTGTGYTF. CDR3 nucleotides: TGTGCCAGCAGCTTGACAGGGACCGGCTACACCTTC.

About this clonotype: Being one base from a much bigger clone, this may be a read error. The rearrangement joins TRBV3-1 to TRBJ2-1, with 8 bases aligning to TRBD1. The germline V gene encodes CDR1 LGHDT and CDR2 YNNKEL (reference sequence). V lost 4 bases to trimming and J lost 14 bases; unmatched junction nucleotides: 7. The CDR3 consists of 12 residues. This CDR3 reads CASSRWGQDEFF. The CDR3 DNA is TGTGCCAGCAGCCGCTGGGGACAGGATGAGTTCTTC.

This clonotype appeared many times. The chain recombines TRBV13 with TRBJ1-2; D remains unclear. The V and J ends lost 8 bases and 7 bases respectively, with 14 bases between them. There are 12 residues in the CDR3. From germline, CDR1 is PRHDT and CDR2 FYEKMQ (reference sequence). Here the CDR3 DNA reads TGTGCCAGCTCTCAGGCCCATGGTGGCTACACCTTC. This gives the protein CASSQAHGGYTF.

This clonotype has only a few counts. The CDR3 region is CASSSTDGYGYTF. DNA for the CDR3: TGTGCCAGCAGCTCAACGGACGGCTATGGCTACACCTTC. The J gene is TRBJ1-2, the V gene TRBV14; D not certain. The V and J ends lost 5 bases and 4 bases respectively, with 11 bases between them. CDR3 length: 13 residues. Looked up from germline, CDR1 is SGHDN and CDR2 is FVKESK.

Comment on this clonotype: Just one base apart from a much larger clone, this may be a read error. The CDR3 does not end in the conserved phenylalanine or tryptophan, so this is likely a read error. J is TRBJ1-1 and V is TRBV9; D gene uncertain. V shed 4 bases and J shed 4 bases, with 11 bases lying between them. The CDR3 length is 13 residues. Per germline, CDR1 SGDLS and CDR2 YYNGEE. CDR3 loop: CASSLAVGTEAFL. The CDR3 coding sequence is TGTGCCAGCAGCTTAGCTGTCGGCACTGAAGCTTTCCTT.

Ten or more counts support this clonotype. The J gene is TRBJ1-2, the V gene TRBV6-5, with 8 bases that match TRBD1. Germline V CDR1 and CDR2: MNHEY, SVGAGI. The ends lost 2 bases at V and 7 bases at J; junction bases unmatched: 0. The CDR3 is 12 amino acids. CDR3 sequence: CASSYGTGGYTF. The DNA for the CDR3 is TGTGCCAGCAGTTACGGGACAGGTGGCTACACCTTC.

This clonotype was counted between two and nine times. This chain connects TRBV6-1 to TRBJ2-1; D is unresolved. The CDR3 totals 13 residues. The V gene's germline CDR1 is MNHNS and CDR2 SASEGT. The V and J ends lost 6 bases and 5 bases respectively, with 11 bases between them. The CDR3 sequence is CASSTSWDNEQFF. CDR3 DNA: TGTGCCAGCAGCACCTCCTGGGACAATGAGCAGTTCTTC.

This clonotype was observed at least ten times. The V and J genes are TRBV11-2 and TRBJ2-3; no definite D call. CDR1 is SGHAT and CDR2 is FQNNGV in the germline V gene. This CDR3 is built from 14 residues. The ends were cut back, 3 bases at V and 1 base at J, with 8 bases in the middle. CDR3 nucleotides: TGTGCCAGCAGCTTGTCTAGGGGCACAGATACGCAGTATTTT. Amino acids: CASSLSRGTDTQYF.

This clonotype was detected many times. The chain uses TRBV29-1 and TRBJ2-5; D may match TRBD1 or TRBD2 (6 bases each). CDR3 size: 12 residues. Per germline, CDR1 SQVTM and CDR2 ANQGSEA. Here the CDR3 reads CRIPGAEETQYF. The DNA for the CDR3 is TGCCGTATCCCGGGGGCAGAAGAGACCCAGTACTTC.

The table lists this clonotype with many counts. This rearrangement joins TRBV9 to TRBJ1-1, with a tentative D call TRBD1 (5 bases). Germline lookup yields CDR1 SGDLS and CDR2 YYNGEE. Trimming took 3 bases from V and 1 from J, leaving 13 bases between them. The CDR3 length is 15 residues. In DNA form, the CDR3 reads TGTGCCAGCAGCGCATCCCTGGGGCGGAACACTGAAGCTTTCTTT. It codes for CASSASLGRNTEAFF.

This clonotype was seen many times. The CDR3: CAWIVAGGKETQYF. CDR3 in DNA: TGTGCCTGGATTGTCGCGGGGGGGAAAGAGACCCAGTACTTC. This chain uses TRBV30 with TRBJ2-5, with 9 positions matching TRBD2. Germline loops: CDR1 GTSNPN, CDR2 SVGIG (reference sequence). The CDR3 consists of 14 residues. J lost 3 bases, V lost 4 bases, and 6 bases had no gene match.

This clonotype was seen many times. The rearrangement uses TRBV12-3 or TRBV12-4 and TRBJ2-7, with 9 bases identical to TRBD2. Trimming at V came to 4 bases and at J to 0 bases, leaving 4 bases not matched to a gene. This CDR3 comprises 15 residues. Here the CDR3 DNA reads TGTGCCAGCAGTTCCCTAGCGGGGAGCTCCTACGAGCAGTACTTC. Amino acid sequence: CASSSLAGSSYEQYF.

This clonotype was detected many times. The chain has TRBV6-6 and TRBJ2-2; D remains ambiguous. The germline V gene encodes CDR1 MNHNY and CDR2 SVGAGI (reference sequence). This CDR3 has 14 residues. V was shortened by 1 base and J by 2 bases, with 5 bases between the two germline ends. In DNA form, the CDR3 reads TGTGCCAGCAGTTACTTGATAAACACCGGGGAGCTGTTTTTT. This translates into CASSYLINTGELFF.

This clonotype has at least ten counts. J is TRBJ2-2 and V is TRBV11-2; D is unresolved. The germline V gene encodes CDR1 SGHAT and CDR2 FQNNGV. Trimming removed 2 bases at V and 7 bases at J, with 8 bases between. CDR3 length equals 13 residues. CDR3 in amino acids: CASSLLDNGELFF. DNA of the CDR3: TGTGCCAGCAGCTTACTTGACAACGGGGAGCTGTTTTTT.

This clonotype was observed many times. This chain joins TRBV28 and TRBJ1-6; D is undetermined. Trimming stripped 2 bases from V and 9 bases from J, with 11 bases between. CDR1 and CDR2 from the germline V gene are MDHEN and SYDVKM. This CDR3 has 14 amino acids. CDR3: CASSLPGIPSPLHF. The CDR3 DNA follows: TGTGCCAGCAGTTTACCGGGGATCCCTTCACCCCTCCACTTT. The full variable domain, rest sourced from reference TRBV28 and TRBJ1-6, is DVKVTQSSRYLVKRTGEKVFLECVQDMDHENMFWYRQDPGLGLRLIYFSYDVKMKEKGDIPEGYSVSREKKERFSLILESASTNQTSMYLCASSLPGIPSPLHFGNGTRLTVT.

In this sample, this clonotype turned up many times. The V and J genes are TRBV3-1 and TRBJ1-1, with a weak D call TRBD1 (5 bases). This CDR3 spans 13 amino acids. V lost 5 bases to trimming and J lost 5 bases, with 12 bases between them. The germline gives CDR1 LGHDT, CDR2 YNNKEL (reference sequence). The DNA for the CDR3 is TGTGCCAGCAGCACCGGGGGGGAAACTGAAGCTTTCTTT. It translates to CASSTGGETEAFF.

The sample holds many counts of this clonotype. The chain links TRBV30 to TRBJ1-2; D gene uncertain. V shed 2 bases and J shed 8 bases, with 18 bases lying between them. Germline loops: CDR1 GTSNPN, CDR2 SVGIG (reference sequence). The CDR3 length is 14 residues. Here the CDR3 reads CAWSTGDYLKGYTF. The CDR3 nucleotides are TGTGCCTGGAGTACCGGAGACTACCTAAAAGGCTACACCTTC.

This clonotype has a count of ten or more. The DNA of the CDR3 is TGTGCCACCAGTGATTTGCTTGTGCATGGACAAGAGACCCAGTACTTC. Its protein product is CATSDLLVHGQETQYF. This chain connects TRBV24-1 to TRBJ2-5; no definite D call. Germline V gene data show CDR1 as KGHDR and CDR2 as SFDVKD. This CDR3 contains 16 residues. V gave up 0 bases and J gave up 2 bases, with 12 bases separating them.

This clonotype was detected a few times. The chain is built from TRBV11-2 and TRBJ1-6; D is ambiguous. This CDR3 is built from 13 residues. Germline lookup yields CDR1 SGHAT and CDR2 FQNNGV. V was shortened by 2 bases and J by 8 bases, with 7 bases between the two germline ends. The CDR3 sequence is CASSLNGDSPLHF. CDR3 DNA sequence: TGTGCCAGCAGCTTAAATGGGGATTCACCCCTCCACTTT. The full variable domain, rest sourced from reference TRBV11-2 and TRBJ1-6, is EAGVAQSPRYKIIEKRQSVAFWCNPISGHATLYWYQQILGQGPKLLIQFQNNGVVDDSQLPKDRFSAERLKGVDSTLKIQPAKLEDSAVYLCASSLNGDSPLHFGNGTRLTVT.

This clonotype was counted at least ten times. The chain employs TRBV15 and TRBJ2-3; TRBD2 matches at 9 bases. There are 17 residues in the CDR3. The germline CDR1 and CDR2 sequences are LNHNV and YYDKDF (reference sequence). V lost 1 base and J lost 2; bases outside the gene matches: 7. The CDR3: CATSRGRSGGLTDTQYF. The CDR3 nucleotides are TGTGCCACCAGCAGAGGCCGTAGCGGGGGCCTCACAGATACGCAGTATTTT. The full variable domain, its missing parts supplied by reference TRBV15 and TRBJ2-3, is DAMVIQNPRYQVTQFGKPVTLSCSQTLNHNVMYWYQQKSSQAPKLLFHYYDKDFNNEADTPDNFQSRRPNTSFCFLDIRSPGLGDTAMYLCATSRGRSGGLTDTQYFGPGTRLTVL.

This clonotype was detected many times. The CDR3 here is CASRPGLYQETQYF. DNA for the CDR3: TGTGCCAGCAGGCCCGGCTTGTACCAAGAGACCCAGTACTTC. The chain links TRBV12-3 or TRBV12-4 to TRBJ2-5; D unresolved. V lost 6 bases, J lost 0 bases, and 11 bases lay in between. The CDR3 loop spans 14 amino acids.

This clonotype appeared a few times. V gene TRBV20-1 combines with J gene TRBJ2-7; D might be TRBD2 (6 bases). V was shortened by 2 bases and J by 3 bases, with 23 bases between the two germline ends. The CDR3 contains 17 residues. CDR1 and CDR2 (germline): DFQATT, SNEGSKA (reference sequence). In DNA, the CDR3 is TGCAGTGCTAGATCCCCCCAGGTAGGGCGGGGACGCTACGAGCAGTACTTC. This codes for CSARSPQVGRGRYEQYF.

This clonotype has ten or more counts. The V call is TRBV12-3 or TRBV12-4, the J call TRBJ1-2; D is possibly TRBD1 (6 bases). CDR3 length: 13 residues. V lost 2 bases to trimming and J lost 3 bases, with 7 bases between them. CDR3 residues: CASSLRTDYGYTF. The CDR3 region has the DNA TGTGCCAGCAGTTTACGGACAGACTATGGCTACACCTTC.

The V gene is TRBV2, the J gene TRBJ2-7; 8 bases are a match to TRBD1. Looked up from germline, CDR1 is SNHLY and CDR2 is FYNNEI. V gave up 9 bases and J gave up 2 bases; unmatched junction bases: 12. This CDR3 spans 15 amino acids. The DNA of the CDR3 is TGTGCCAGTAGTTCCACGGACAGGGCCCCCTACGAGCAGTACTTC. Protein product: CASSSTDRAPYEQYF.

Only a few counts were recorded for this clonotype. This sequence joins TRBV7-2 and TRBJ2-3, with 7 bases lining up with TRBD2. Germline values: CDR1 SGHTA, CDR2 FQGNSA. The CDR3 length is 19 residues. J gave up 0 bases and V 1 base, and 13 bases lay outside the gene matches. The CDR3, as DNA: TGTGCCAGCAGCTTAGGGCCCGGGGGGAGACTACAAAGCACAGATACGCAGTATTTT. It translates to CASSLGPGGRLQSTDTQYF.

This rearrangement joins TRBV29-1 to TRBJ2-3, with 13 bases matching TRBD2. J was trimmed by 0 bases and V by 6 bases; bases with no gene match: 9. There are 17 residues in the CDR3. Per the germline V gene, CDR1 is SQVTM and CDR2 is ANQGSEA. CDR3 residues: CSVAGTSGVGSTDTQYF. The CDR3 region has the DNA TGCAGCGTAGCCGGGACTAGCGGGGTGGGTAGCACAGATACGCAGTATTTT.

This clonotype was found many times. V gene TRBV30 combines with J gene TRBJ1-2; D not resolved. Trimming removed 2 bases at V and 4 bases at J, with 8 bases between. The CDR3 runs 12 residues. The germline gives CDR1 GTSNPN, CDR2 SVGIG (reference sequence). Written as DNA, the CDR3 is TGTGCCTGGAGTCTGGGAGGCTATGGCTACACCTTC. It specifies CAWSLGGYGYTF. Based on the CDR3 plus reference TRBV30 and TRBJ1-2, the full variable domain is SQTIHQWPATLVQPVGSPLSLECTVEGTSNPNLYWYRQAAGRGLQLLFYSVGIGQISSEVPQNLSASRPQDRQFILSSKKLLLSDSGFYLCAWSLGGYGYTFGSGTRLTVV.

This clonotype was recorded a few times. With a much larger clone just one base away, this may be a read error. The CDR3 sequence: CASSFSGSFNENLFF. CDR3 sequence (DNA): TGTGCCAGCAGTTTCAGTGGCAGCTTTAATGAAAACCTGTTTTTT. V usage is TRBV28 and J usage is TRBJ1-4; D uncertain. Looked up from germline, CDR1 is MDHEN and CDR2 is SYDVKM. The CDR3 sequence is 15 residues long.

Many counts were recorded for this clonotype. CDR3 amino acids: CASSPTNGGGNQETQYF. The DNA for the CDR3 is TGCGCCAGCAGCCCTACGAATGGAGGGGGCAACCAAGAGACCCAGTACTTC. The chain recombines TRBV4-1 with TRBJ2-5; tentatively, D is TRBD1 (7 bases). The CDR3 is made up of 17 amino acids. V was cut by 4 bases and J by 0 bases, with 18 bases left in between. Germline assignment: CDR1 MGHRA and CDR2 YSYEKL.